The T cell receptor (beta chain) under discussion was sequenced for a study of Tregs in tolerant kidney transplant recipients. General observations from the study: Antigen-driven expansion was suggested because donor-specific Tregs expanded more than all Tregs in tolerant patients. Tregs expanded with activated donor B cells seemed most donor-specific.

The data were produced by immunoSEQ multiplex PCR, yet TCRdb's version contains in-frame clones alone and is incomplete. Here the sample spans approximately 93,000 clones, 93% being singletons. This CDR3 contains 16 residues. The V gene's germline CDR1 is LGHNA and CDR2 YSLEER. Trimming pared 0 bases from V and 4 bases from J, leaving 15 bases between. Unstimulated regulatory T cells (CD4+CD25+CD127-), CD4+CD25- non-regulatory cells, CD4 and CD8 cells were FACS-sorted from thawed PBMCs. As for this clone: Its specificity is unknown.

The sequencing used CD4+ T cells from blood, collected before the transplant. The clonotype comes from a human donor who received a combined kidney and bone marrow transplant. The chain couples TRBV4-3 to TRBJ1-1; no clear D gene. DNA for the CDR3: TGCGCCAGCAGCCAAGATCGAGGATCGGTTGTCACTGAAGCTTTCTTT. This sequence encodes CASSQDRGSVVTEAFF.